What follows are 19 T cell receptor beta chains derived from one specimen sequenced in a study of blood T cell repertoires in COVID-19. Only in-frame clones appear in the TCRdb table, and some are missing; sequencing was by immunoSEQ multiplex PCR. This sample yields 340,000 or so clones, of which around 83% are seen a single time; 3% belongs to the top ten. The sequencing sample was made of peripheral blood. All receptors come from a man aged 25 to 40 with active or convalescent COVID-19.

The V call is TRBV11-1, the J call TRBJ2-3; tentative D call: TRBD2 (6 bases). The CDR3 length is 15 residues. Germline V gene data show CDR1 as SGHAT and CDR2 as FQDESV (reference sequence). V was pared by 1 base and J by 8 bases, with 16 bases between. The CDR3 is CASSLEGTAQGTQYF. CDR3 nucleotides: TGTGCCAGCAGCTTAGAAGGGACTGCTCAGGGTACGCAGTATTTT.

This chain joins TRBV4-1 and TRBJ2-3; 14 bases agree with TRBD2. CDR1 and CDR2 (germline): MGHRA, YSYEKL. Unmatched junction bases numbered 8, after V lost 1 base and J lost 8 bases. The CDR3 length is 17 residues. The DNA for the CDR3 is TGCGCCAGCAGCCAAGTGACTAGCGGGAGGGCCACGGTTACGCAGTATTTT. It yields the protein CASSQVTSGRATVTQYF.

The V gene is TRBV2, the J gene TRBJ1-6; D gene unclear. Trimming removed 9 bases at V and 10 bases at J, with 13 bases between. The CDR3 runs to 12 residues. Germline V gives CDR1 SNHLY, CDR2 FYNNEI. The CDR3 reads CASKLLGSPLHF. The CDR3 DNA reads TGTGCCAGTAAACTTCTCGGGTCACCCCTCCACTTT.

The chain joins TRBV6-1 to TRBJ1-3; 7 nucleotides line up with TRBD1. There are 15 residues in the CDR3. The J segment lost 2 bases and the V segment lost 0 bases, leaving 1 base of the junction unmatched. Germline V gene lookup returns CDR1 MNHNS and CDR2 SASEGT. CDR3 nucleotides: TGTGCCAGCAGTGAAGCTGACAGGGCTGGAAACACCATATATTTT. It encodes CASSEADRAGNTIYF.

This clone was picked up one time. This chain joins TRBV19 and TRBJ2-3; D perhaps matches TRBD2 (6 bases). This CDR3 has 12 amino acids. The germline V and J ends were trimmed by 7 bases and 3 bases, with 8 bases remaining between them. Germline values: CDR1 LNHDA, CDR2 SQIVND (reference sequence). The CDR3 nucleotides read TGTGCCAGTATTGGGGGGACAGATACGCAGTATTTT. It specifies CASIGGTDTQYF.

This clone was seen more than once but under ten times. This chain links TRBV7-2 with TRBJ1-3; D is uncertain. V gave up 2 bases and J gave up 1 base, with 12 bases separating them. The CDR3 extends over 16 amino acids. Looked up from germline, CDR1 is SGHTA and CDR2 is FQGNSA. The chain's CDR3 is CASSLFMGRSGNTIYF. The CDR3 region has the DNA TGTGCCAGCAGCTTATTCATGGGGAGGTCTGGAAACACCATATATTTT.

The genes are TRBV11-2 and TRBJ2-1; the D gene is possibly TRBD2 (6 bases). V shed 2 bases and J shed 0 bases, with 17 bases lying between them. CDR3 length: 18 residues. Per the germline V gene, CDR1 is SGHAT and CDR2 is FQNNGV. Here the CDR3 reads CASSLHLSGPSSYNEQFF. For the CDR3, the DNA is TGTGCCAGCAGCTTACATCTCAGCGGGCCGAGCTCCTACAATGAGCAGTTCTTC.

V is TRBV28 and J is TRBJ1-6; D might be TRBD1 (5 bases). The germline gives CDR1 MDHEN, CDR2 SYDVKM. V was shortened by 5 bases and J by 7 bases, with 15 bases between the two germline ends. CDR3 length: 15 residues. For the CDR3, the DNA is TGTGCCAGCAGTGTCCGGGACGGGGGAAATTCACCCCTCCACTTT. The encoded protein is CASSVRDGGNSPLHF.

In this sample, this clone turned up once. The chain combines TRBV18 with TRBJ1-2, with TRBD1 matching 7 bases. After removal of 4 bases from V and 1 base from J, the junction contained 6 bases not matched to a gene. The CDR3 loop spans 15 amino acids. The germline V gene has CDR1 KGHSH and CDR2 LQKENI. CDR3 in amino acids: CASSREQGINYGYTF. CDR3 nucleotide sequence: TGTGCCAGCTCACGAGAACAGGGGATTAACTATGGCTACACCTTC.

The CDR3 sequence is CSVELAGYTDTQYF. The DNA of the CDR3 is TGCAGCGTTGAACTAGCGGGATACACAGATACGCAGTATTTT. The gene calls are TRBV29-1 and TRBJ2-3; 9 nucleotides line up with TRBD2. The CDR3 covers 14 residues. Trimming removed 2 bases from V and 2 bases from J; junction bases left unmatched: 2. Germline loops: CDR1 SQVTM, CDR2 ANQGSEA.

The V gene is TRBV10-3, the J gene TRBJ2-5, with a weak D call TRBD1 (6 bases). The CDR3 consists of 13 residues. CDR1 and CDR2 (germline): ENHRY, SYGVKD. Trimming took 8 bases from V and 2 from J, leaving 12 bases between them. CDR3 DNA: TGTGCCATCGGCACCGGGACACAAGAGACCCAGTACTTC. It specifies CAIGTGTQETQYF.

V and J are TRBV5-4 and TRBJ1-1; 7 bases fit TRBD1. This CDR3 comprises 14 residues. The V segment lost 9 bases and the J segment 3 bases; nucleotides outside the gene matches: 11. CDR1 is SGHNT and CDR2 is YYREEE in the germline V gene (reference sequence). The CDR3 is CATLRGRRDTEAFF. The CDR3, as DNA: TGTGCCACCCTAAGGGGGCGCAGAGACACTGAAGCTTTCTTT.

The V call is TRBV27, the J call TRBJ2-1; no firm D call. Between the trimmed V and J ends, which lost 9 bases and 2 bases, there was a span of 5 bases. CDR1 and CDR2 from the germline V gene are MNHEY and SMNVEV (reference sequence). CDR3 length equals 11 residues. The CDR3 is CASKTYNEQFF. As DNA, the CDR3 is TGTGCCAGTAAAACCTACAATGAGCAGTTCTTC.

The chain joins TRBV7-8 to TRBJ2-2; D perhaps matches TRBD2 (6 bases). CDR1 and CDR2 from the germline V gene are SGHVS and FQNEAQ. V was clipped by 2 bases and J by 4 bases, with 14 bases between them. CDR3 length equals 16 residues. CDR3 loop: CASSLRVGGVTGELFF. In DNA form, the CDR3 reads TGTGCCAGCAGCTTAAGAGTGGGAGGCGTCACCGGGGAGCTGTTTTTT.

The V and J genes are TRBV30 and TRBJ1-5; 9 bases are a match to TRBD1. The ends lost 1 base at V and 7 bases at J; junction bases unmatched: 8. This CDR3 is 15 amino acids long. Germline assignment: CDR1 GTSNPN and CDR2 SVGIG (reference sequence). The CDR3 is CAWSAKGQGNQPQHF. The DNA of the CDR3 is TGTGCCTGGAGTGCTAAGGGACAGGGTAACCAGCCCCAGCATTTT.

The chain links TRBV24-1 to TRBJ2-6, with TRBD1 identical over 7 bases. In germline, CDR1 is KGHDR, CDR2 SFDVKD. The CDR3 is 15 residues long. With V trimmed by 7 bases and J by 0 bases, 2 bases remained unmatched. CDR3 sequence: CATRAGGSGANVLTF. The CDR3 DNA sequence: TGTGCCACCAGGGCAGGGGGCTCTGGGGCCAACGTCCTGACTTTC.

This clone was observed a single time. The gene calls are TRBV18 and TRBJ1-1; TRBD1 agrees at 7 bases. Germline assignment: CDR1 KGHSH and CDR2 LQKENI. The CDR3 consists of 14 residues. V was pared by 6 bases and J by 2 bases, with 6 bases of the junction left unmatched. The CDR3 sequence: CASSLGTVNTEAFF. CDR3 coding DNA: TGTGCCAGCTCCCTCGGGACAGTCAACACTGAAGCTTTCTTT. The variable domain in full, with the rest retrieved from reference TRBV18 and TRBJ1-1, is NAGVMQNPRHLVRRRGQEARLRCSPMKGHSHVYWYRQLPEEGLKFMVYLQKENIIDESGMPKERFSAEFPKEGPSILRIQQVVRGDSAAYFCASSLGTVNTEAFFGQGTRLTVV.

This clone was picked up one time. The gene calls are TRBV30 and TRBJ1-3; perhaps TRBD1 as D (5 bases). Deletions cut 0 bases from V and 3 bases from J, with 9 bases between. The CDR3 contains 14 residues. Germline V gene lookup returns CDR1 GTSNPN and CDR2 SVGIG (reference sequence). DNA of the CDR3: TGTGCCTGGAGTGTAATAGGGGTTGGAAACACCATATATTTT. It specifies CAWSVIGVGNTIYF.

The rearrangement joins TRBV24-1 to TRBJ2-1, with a tentative D call TRBD2 (6 bases). The V gene's germline CDR1 is KGHDR and CDR2 SFDVKD. The CDR3 runs 15 residues. V lost 7 bases and J 8 bases, leaving 20 bases between the germline ends. CDR3 residues: CATSPGTRRSYEQFF. Written as DNA, the CDR3 is TGTGCCACCAGCCCCGGGACTCGGCGATCGTATGAGCAGTTCTTC.